These 17 T cell receptor beta chains share one sample of origin, sequenced in a study of tumor-infiltrating lymphocytes in localized non-small cell lung cancer. Clones were read by immunoSEQ multiplex PCR, and TCRdb kept only the in-frame ones, dropping some. The sample includes 9,000 to 13,000 clones, roughly 80% of them seen just once. The specimen was uninvolved lung tissue not adjacent to the tumor. The receptors stem from a human donor with non-small cell lung cancer.

The chain is built from TRBV9 and TRBJ1-2; D uncertain. V shed 0 bases and J shed 2 bases, with 8 bases lying between them. Germline V gives CDR1 SGDLS, CDR2 YYNGEE. The CDR3 is made up of 14 amino acids. CDR3 residues: CASSVAGSNYGYTF. The DNA for the CDR3 is TGTGCCAGCAGCGTAGCAGGATCCAACTATGGCTACACCTTC.

This chain uses TRBV5-1 with TRBJ1-1; D is unresolved. There are 14 residues in the CDR3. Looked up from germline, CDR1 is SGHRS and CDR2 is YFSETQ. Trimming shortened V by 0 bases and J by 6 bases, and 12 bases separated the two germline ends. CDR3: CASSLDGRVAEAFF. Written as DNA, the CDR3 is TGCGCCAGCAGCTTGGACGGACGGGTCGCTGAAGCTTTCTTT.

This sequence joins TRBV28 and TRBJ1-3; no clear D. The CDR3 is made up of 16 amino acids. Trimming took 6 bases from V and 0 from J, leaving 15 bases between them. Germline CDR1 reads MDHEN; CDR2 reads SYDVKM. CDR3 bases: TGTGCCAGCAGCTGGTCCCCCTTACGCTCTGGAAACACCATATATTTT. Its protein is CASSWSPLRSGNTIYF.

About this clone: Other DNA sequences in the sample encode the same CDR3. J is TRBJ1-2 and V is TRBV11-2; possible D gene TRBD1, 5 bases. Germline assignment: CDR1 SGHAT and CDR2 FQNNGV. This CDR3 comprises 13 residues. Trimming removed 5 bases at V and 8 bases at J, with 15 bases between. CDR3 sequence reads: CASSSGGEGGYTF. DNA for the CDR3: TGTGCCAGCAGCAGCGGGGGGGAGGGAGGCTACACCTTC.

The V call is TRBV7-6, the J call TRBJ2-7; TRBD2 agrees at 12 bases. CDR1 is SGHVS and CDR2 is FNYEAQ in the germline V gene. J gave up 2 bases and V 0 bases, and 14 bases lay outside the gene matches. This CDR3 has 20 residues. The CDR3 sequence: CASSLARGSSGRAPTYEQYF. The CDR3 coding sequence is TGTGCCAGCAGCTTAGCCCGCGGCTCTAGCGGGAGGGCCCCAACCTACGAGCAGTACTTC.

The V and J genes are TRBV7-2 and TRBJ1-2, with a tentative D call TRBD1 (5 bases). In germline, CDR1 is SGHTA, CDR2 FQGNSA. V lost 2 bases and J lost 4, with 14 bases in between. This CDR3 is built from 15 residues. The CDR3 DNA follows: TGTGCCAGCAGCTTATCGCCGGGGGTGGGCTATGGCTACACCTTC. Translating it yields CASSLSPGVGYGYTF.

The CDR3 nucleotides read TGTGCCAGCAGTGGCCGGACAGGGAGAAACACCGGGGAGCTGTTTTTT. It translates to CASSGRTGRNTGELFF. The J gene is TRBJ2-2, the V gene TRBV6-1; 8 bases map to TRBD1. Germline CDR1 is MNHNS and CDR2 is SASEGT. Germline trimming cut 4 bases from V and 2 bases from J; bases unmatched to any gene: 6. This CDR3 spans 16 amino acids.

This clone has just a few counts. This chain connects TRBV29-1 to TRBJ2-1; TRBD2 might be the D (5 bases). Germline V gene sequence: CDR1 SQVTM, CDR2 ANQGSEA. This CDR3 has 12 residues. V lost 4 bases, J lost 2 bases, and 6 bases lay in between. Written as DNA, the CDR3 is TGCAGCGTTGGGGAGCCCTACAATGAGCAGTTCTTC. The encoded protein is CSVGEPYNEQFF.

CDR3 sequence: CASSAPGTVNTEAFF. For the CDR3, the DNA is TGTGCCAGCAGTGCCCCGGGGACAGTTAACACTGAAGCTTTCTTT. This chain links TRBV6-6 with TRBJ1-1; 7 nucleotides match TRBD1. Per germline, CDR1 MNHNY and CDR2 SVGAGI (reference sequence). The CDR3 runs to 15 residues. The V segment lost 5 bases and the J segment 2 bases; nucleotides outside the gene matches: 8.

The chain carries TRBV19 and TRBJ2-7; the D gene could be TRBD1 or TRBD2 (5 bases each). V was clipped by 1 base and J by 3 bases, with 10 bases between them. The V gene's germline CDR1 is LNHDA and CDR2 SQIVND (reference sequence). CDR3 length: 14 amino acids. CDR3 protein: CASSIAGPNYEQYF. In DNA form, the CDR3 reads TGTGCCAGTAGTATAGCGGGACCGAACTACGAGCAGTACTTC.

The CDR3 DNA is TGTGCCAGTAGTGTAAGGCAGGGGGCGAACACTGAAGCTTTCTTT. Protein product: CASSVRQGANTEAFF. The V call is TRBV19, the J call TRBJ1-1; 8 nucleotides agree with TRBD1. Trimming at V came to 5 bases and at J to 1 base, leaving 6 bases not matched to a gene. The germline gives CDR1 LNHDA, CDR2 SQIVND (reference sequence). The CDR3 sequence is 15 residues long.

Written as DNA, the CDR3 is TGTGCCAGCAGCTTATTGTCGACAGGGGGGACAGCGTATACGCAGTATTTT. Amino acid sequence: CASSLLSTGGTAYTQYF. This chain joins TRBV7-2 and TRBJ2-3, with TRBD1 matching over 9 bases. Germline V CDR1 and CDR2: SGHTA, FQGNSA. Losses at the gene ends were 2 bases for V and 7 bases for J; bases not matched to a gene: 13. This CDR3 is built from 17 residues.

The V call is TRBV9, the J call TRBJ1-2; tentatively, D is TRBD1 (5 bases). Germline CDR1 and CDR2: SGDLS and YYNGEE. Trimming shortened V by 0 bases and J by 5 bases, and 11 bases separated the two germline ends. This CDR3 is built from 14 residues. The CDR3 reads CASSVALRGYGYTF. CDR3 in DNA: TGTGCCAGCAGCGTAGCTTTACGGGGGTATGGCTACACCTTC.

The chain has TRBV28 and TRBJ1-1; D uncertain. The germline V gene encodes CDR1 MDHEN and CDR2 SYDVKM. The CDR3 loop spans 13 amino acids. V lost 10 bases, J lost 0 bases, and 12 bases lay in between. The CDR3 loop is CATHGVMNTEAFF. DNA for the CDR3: TGTGCCACCCATGGGGTAATGAACACTGAAGCTTTCTTT.

The chain joins TRBV10-3 to TRBJ2-5; 9 nucleotides align to TRBD1. With 5 bases clipped from V and 5 bases from J, the junction kept 9 bases outside the gene matches. CDR1 is ENHRY, CDR2 SYGVKD, per germline. The CDR3 covers 15 residues. This chain's CDR3 is CAISSPTGGIETQYF. The CDR3 DNA sequence: TGTGCCATCAGTAGTCCCACAGGGGGCATTGAGACCCAGTACTTC.

The chain carries TRBV5-1 and TRBJ1-2; TRBD1 agrees at 8 bases. Germline V gene data show CDR1 as SGHRS and CDR2 as YFSETQ. Unmatched junction bases numbered 7, after V lost 4 bases and J lost 2 bases. CDR3 length: 15 residues. The CDR3 reads CASSHGQGQNYGYTF. Here the CDR3 DNA reads TGCGCCAGCAGCCATGGACAGGGCCAAAACTATGGCTACACCTTC. The variable domain in full, completed from reference TRBV5-1 and TRBJ1-2, reads KAGVTQTPRYLIKTRGQQVTLSCSPISGHRSVSWYQQTPGQGLQFLFEYFSETQRNKGNFPGRFSGRQFSNSRSEMNVSTLELGDSALYLCASSHGQGQNYGYTFGSGTRLTVV.

The CDR3 sequence: CASSSGTRIQETQYF. CDR3 sequence (DNA): TGTGCCAGCAGCTCCGGGACAAGAATTCAAGAGACCCAGTACTTC. The rearrangement links TRBV6-5 to TRBJ2-5; a possible D gene is TRBD1 (6 bases). CDR1 is MNHEY, CDR2 SVGAGI, per germline. This CDR3 has 15 residues. V lost 6 bases, J lost 2 bases, and 16 bases lay in between.